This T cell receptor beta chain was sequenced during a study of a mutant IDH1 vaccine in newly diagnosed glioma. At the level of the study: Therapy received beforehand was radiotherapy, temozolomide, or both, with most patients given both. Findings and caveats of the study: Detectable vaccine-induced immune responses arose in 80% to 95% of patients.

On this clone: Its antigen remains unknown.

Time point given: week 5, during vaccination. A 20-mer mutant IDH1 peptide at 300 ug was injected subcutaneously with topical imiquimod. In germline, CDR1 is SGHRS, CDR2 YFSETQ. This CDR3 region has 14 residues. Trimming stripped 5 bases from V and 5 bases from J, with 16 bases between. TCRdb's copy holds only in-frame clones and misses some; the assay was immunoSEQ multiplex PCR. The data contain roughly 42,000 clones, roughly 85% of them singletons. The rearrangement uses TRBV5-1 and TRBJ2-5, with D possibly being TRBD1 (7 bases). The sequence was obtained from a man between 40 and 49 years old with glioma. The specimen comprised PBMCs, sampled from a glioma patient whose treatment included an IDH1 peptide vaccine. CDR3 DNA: TGCGCCAGCAGTACAGGGGAGGTGTGGGAGACCCAGTACTTC. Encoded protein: CASSTGEVWETQYF.